The rows below give T cell receptor beta chains drawn from one sample of a study of blood T cell repertoires in COVID-19. The repertoire was sequenced with immunoSEQ multiplex PCR; TCRdb's copy has only in-frame clones and lacks some. Of roughly 100,000 clones listed, roughly 92% were seen once; the top ten hold roughly 1.9%. The sample taken for sequencing was peripheral blood. These receptors were obtained from a woman aged 45-65 years with COVID-19, enrolled during active disease. Each CDR3 is given with its conserved first and last residue. A D gene is named only where the DNA matches it firmly. Clone size appears in some rows only: once, few, many, or a class for an expanded clone.

>TRBD2|TRBV11-2|.|TRBJ2-7
TGTGCCAGCAGCTTAGAATTAGCGGGGGCCTCCTACGAGCAGTACTTC
CASSLELAGASYEQYF
>.|TRBV5-5|.|TRBJ2-3
TGTGCCAGCAGCTTGTTGGCGGGGAGCCGCACAGATACGCAGTATTTT
CASSLLAGSRTDTQYF
>TRBD1|TRBV24-1|.|TRBJ2-1
TGTGCCACCAGTGATTCCTCGGGACAGATAACAAATGAGCAGTTCTTC
CATSDSSGQITNEQFF
>.|TRBV19|once|TRBJ2-2
TGTGCCAGTAGTATGTGGGGAGTTCAAACCGGGGAGCTGTTTTTT
CASSMWGVQTGELFF
>.|TRBV28|.|TRBJ2-7
TGTGCCAGCAGAACCGGAGGGGTCGACGAGCAGTACTTC
CASRTGGVDEQYF
>TRBD1|TRBV19|.|TRBJ1-1
TGTGCCAGTAGTACGGACAGGCTAAACACTGAAGCTTTCTTT
CASSTDRLNTEAFF
>.|TRBV11-2|once|TRBJ1-3
TGTGCCAGCAGCTTAGCGGTCTTCTCTGGAAACACCATATATTTT
CASSLAVFSGNTIYF
>.|TRBV10-1|.|TRBJ1-1
TGCGCCAGCAGTGAGTATGGCAGGGACACTGAAGCTTTCTTT
CASSEYGRDTEAFF
>TRBD1|TRBV2|once|TRBJ1-2
TGTGCCACAGGGACAGGGGCGGCGTATGGCTACACCTTC
CATGTGAAYGYTF
>.|TRBV19|few|TRBJ1-4
TGTGCCAGTCAACCGACGGGAGAAAAACTGTTTTTT
CASQPTGEKLFF
>.|TRBV6-6|once|TRBJ2-1
TGTGCCAGCAGTTCGACAGTTTACAATGAGCAGTTCTTC
CASSSTVYNEQFF
>.|TRBV4-3|once|TRBJ1-5
TGCGCCAGCAGCCTCTACTTGAGGCAGCCCCAGCATTTT
CASSLYLRQPQHF
>TRBD2|TRBV27|once|TRBJ2-7
TGTGCCAGCAGTTTTCGTCTAGCGGACTTCTACGAGCAGTACTTC
CASSFRLADFYEQYF
>TRBD1|TRBV30|once|TRBJ1-1
TGTGCCTGGAAAAGGGACAGGGGGTTGAACACTGAAGCTTTCTTT
CAWKRDRGLNTEAFF
>TRBD2|TRBV12-5|.|TRBJ2-1
TGTGCTAGTGGTCGACGGATCCTAGCGGGGGGGCTCAATGAGCAGTTCTTC
CASGRRILAGGLNEQFF
>.|TRBV9|.|TRBJ1-2
TGTGCCAGCAGCGCCCGGGTAGGGGTCGGAAACTATGGCTACACCTTC
CASSARVGVGNYGYTF
>TRBD1|TRBV7-2|.|TRBJ1-1
TGTGCCAGCAGCTTAGGGACAGGGATCACTGAAGCTTTCTTT
CASSLGTGITEAFF